This TCR beta chain was captured by sequencing in a study of cytomegalovirus exposure and HLA in healthy donors. A multiplex PCR was run with 60 Vbeta primers and 13 Jbeta primers. Measured with immunoSEQ multiplex PCR; TCRdb has only the in-frame clones, and not every one. Of about 140,000 clones listed, around three fifths are singletons. Trimming removed 4 bases from V and 0 bases from J, with 11 bases in between. The CDR3 is made up of 16 amino acids. CDR1 and CDR2 (germline): SGHRS, YFSETQ. Only a few counts were recorded for this clone. The TCR was taken from a male donor in good health and CMV-seronegative. Sample: PBMCs. This sequence joins TRBV5-1 and TRBJ2-6; possibly TRBD1 for D (6 bases). The CDR3 nucleotides are TGCGCCAGCAGCACAGGGATCTTCTCTGGGGCCAACGTCCTGACTTTC. It is translated as CASSTGIFSGANVLTF.